This TCR beta chain derives from a study of T cell responses to AZD1222 COVID-19 vaccine. Only a few counts were recorded for this clone. Trimming cost V 6 bases and J 2 bases, with 8 bases left between them. CDR3 length equals 12 residues. CDR1 MDHEN and CDR2 SYDVKM come from the germline V gene. The repertoire was sequenced with immunoSEQ multiplex PCR; TCRdb's copy has only in-frame clones and lacks some. The top ten clones hold roughly 8% of a sample with 100,000 to 150,000 clones, 80% to 90% of them seen once. The clonotype originates from an adult in good health. The starting material was peripheral blood, obtained on day 0 of AZD1222 vaccination. The chain couples TRBV28 to TRBJ2-7; D unresolved. The CDR3 DNA reads as TGTGCCAGCAGCCCCATGCCCTACGAGCAGTACTTC. Its translation is CASSPMPYEQYF.